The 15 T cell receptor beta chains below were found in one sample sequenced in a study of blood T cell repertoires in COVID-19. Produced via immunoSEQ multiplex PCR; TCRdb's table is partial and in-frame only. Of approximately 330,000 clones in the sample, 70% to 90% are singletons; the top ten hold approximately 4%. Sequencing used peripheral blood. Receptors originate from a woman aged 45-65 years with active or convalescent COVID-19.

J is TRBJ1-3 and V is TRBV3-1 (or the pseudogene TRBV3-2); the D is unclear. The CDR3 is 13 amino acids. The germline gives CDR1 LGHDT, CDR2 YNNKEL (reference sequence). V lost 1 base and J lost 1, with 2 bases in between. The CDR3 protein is CASSQVSGNTIYF. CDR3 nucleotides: TGTGCCAGCAGCCAAGTATCTGGAAACACCATATATTTT.

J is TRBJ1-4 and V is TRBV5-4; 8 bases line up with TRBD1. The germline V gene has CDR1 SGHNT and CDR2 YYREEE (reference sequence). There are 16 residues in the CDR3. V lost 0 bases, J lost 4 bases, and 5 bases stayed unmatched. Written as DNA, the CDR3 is TGTGCCAGCAGCTTGGGCCCGGGACAGGATAATGAAAAACTGTTTTTT. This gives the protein CASSLGPGQDNEKLFF. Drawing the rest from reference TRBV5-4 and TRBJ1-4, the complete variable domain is ETGVTQSPTHLIKTRGQQVTLRCSSQSGHNTVSWYQQALGQGPQFIFQYYREEENGRGNFPPRFSGLQFPNYSSELNVNALELDDSALYLCASSLGPGQDNEKLFFGSGTQLSVL.

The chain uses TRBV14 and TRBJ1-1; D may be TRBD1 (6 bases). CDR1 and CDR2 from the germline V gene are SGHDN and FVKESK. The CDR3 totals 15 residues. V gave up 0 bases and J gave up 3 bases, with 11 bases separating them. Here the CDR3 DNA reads TGTGCCAGCAGCCAAGAGGCGGGGGCGCACACTGAAGCTTTCTTT. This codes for CASSQEAGAHTEAFF.

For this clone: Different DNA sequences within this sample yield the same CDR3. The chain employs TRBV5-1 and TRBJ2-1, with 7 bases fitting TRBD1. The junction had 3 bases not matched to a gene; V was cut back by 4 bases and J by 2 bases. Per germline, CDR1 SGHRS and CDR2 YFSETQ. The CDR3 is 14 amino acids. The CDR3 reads CASSAGTAYNEQFF. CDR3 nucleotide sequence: TGCGCCAGCAGCGCCGGGACAGCCTACAATGAGCAGTTCTTC.

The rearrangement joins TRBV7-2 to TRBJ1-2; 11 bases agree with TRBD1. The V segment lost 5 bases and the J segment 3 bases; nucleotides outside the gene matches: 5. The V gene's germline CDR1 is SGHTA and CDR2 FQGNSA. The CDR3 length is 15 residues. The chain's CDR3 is CASSLLGQGDYGYTF. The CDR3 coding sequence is TGTGCCAGCAGCCTCCTGGGACAGGGGGACTATGGCTACACCTTC. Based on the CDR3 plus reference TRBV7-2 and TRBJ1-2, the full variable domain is GAGVSQSPSNKVTEKGKDVELRCDPISGHTALYWYRQSLGQGLEFLIYFQGNSAPDKSGLPSDRFSAERTGGSVSTLTIQRTQQEDSAVYLCASSLLGQGDYGYTFGSGTRLTVV.

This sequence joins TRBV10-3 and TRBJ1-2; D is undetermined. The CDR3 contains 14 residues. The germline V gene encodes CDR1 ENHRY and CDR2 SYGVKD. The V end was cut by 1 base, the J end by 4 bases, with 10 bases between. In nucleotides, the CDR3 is TGTGCCATCAGTGAGTTGGGCGCAATCTATGGCTACACCTTC. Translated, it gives CAISELGAIYGYTF.

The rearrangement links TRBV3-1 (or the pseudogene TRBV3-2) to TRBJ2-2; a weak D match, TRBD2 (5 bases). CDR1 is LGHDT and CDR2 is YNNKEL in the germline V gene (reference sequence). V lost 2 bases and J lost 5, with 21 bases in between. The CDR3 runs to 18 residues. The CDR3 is CASSQLRRIDRGTGELFF. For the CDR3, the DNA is TGTGCCAGCAGCCAACTAAGGAGAATCGACCGGGGAACCGGGGAGCTGTTTTTT.

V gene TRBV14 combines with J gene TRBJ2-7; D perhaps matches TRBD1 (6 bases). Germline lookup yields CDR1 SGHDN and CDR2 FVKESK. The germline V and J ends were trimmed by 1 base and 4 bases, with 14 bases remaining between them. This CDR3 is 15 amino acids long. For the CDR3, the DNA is TGTGCCAGCAGCCAAGCCCGGGACAATGATTACGAGCAGTACTTC. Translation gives CASSQARDNDYEQYF.

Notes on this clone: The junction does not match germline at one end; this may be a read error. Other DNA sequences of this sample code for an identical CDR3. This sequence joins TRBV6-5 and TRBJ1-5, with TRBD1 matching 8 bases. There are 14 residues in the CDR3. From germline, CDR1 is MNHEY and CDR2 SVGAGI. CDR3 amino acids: CASSYAGGNQPQHF. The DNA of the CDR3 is TGTGCCAGCAGTTACGCAGGGGGCAACCAGCCCCAGCATTTT.

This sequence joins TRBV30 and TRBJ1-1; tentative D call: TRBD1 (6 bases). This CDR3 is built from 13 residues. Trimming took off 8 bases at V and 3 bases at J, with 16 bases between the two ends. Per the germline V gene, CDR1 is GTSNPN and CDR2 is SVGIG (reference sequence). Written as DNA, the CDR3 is TGTGCCCGCAACAGGGCGGGGGACACTGAAGCTTTCTTT. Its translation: CARNRAGDTEAFF.

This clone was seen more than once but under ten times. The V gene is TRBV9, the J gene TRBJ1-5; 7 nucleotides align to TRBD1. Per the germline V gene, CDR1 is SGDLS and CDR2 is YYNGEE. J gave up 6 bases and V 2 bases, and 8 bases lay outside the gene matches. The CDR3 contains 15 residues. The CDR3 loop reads CASSVTGRSSQPQHF. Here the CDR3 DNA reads TGTGCCAGCAGCGTGACAGGGAGGTCGAGTCAGCCCCAGCATTTT.

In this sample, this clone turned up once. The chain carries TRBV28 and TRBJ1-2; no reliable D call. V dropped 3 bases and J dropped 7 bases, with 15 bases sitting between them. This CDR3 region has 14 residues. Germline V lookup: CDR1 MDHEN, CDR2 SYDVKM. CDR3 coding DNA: TGTGCCAGCAGTTTCCGCGACCGGAGGGCTGGCTACACCTTC. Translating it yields CASSFRDRRAGYTF.

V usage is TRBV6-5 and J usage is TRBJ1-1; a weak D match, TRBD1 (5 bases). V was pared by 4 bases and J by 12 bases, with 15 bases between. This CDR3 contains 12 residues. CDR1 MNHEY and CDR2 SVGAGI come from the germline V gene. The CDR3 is CASSSQGLWSFF. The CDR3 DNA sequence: TGTGCCAGCAGTTCCCAGGGACTTTGGTCTTTCTTT.

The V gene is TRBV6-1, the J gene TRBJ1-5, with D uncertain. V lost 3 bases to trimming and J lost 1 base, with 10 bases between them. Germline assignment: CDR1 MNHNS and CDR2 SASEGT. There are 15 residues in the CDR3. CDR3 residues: CASSDGDTSNQPQHF. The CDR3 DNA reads TGTGCCAGCAGTGACGGGGATACGAGCAATCAGCCCCAGCATTTT.

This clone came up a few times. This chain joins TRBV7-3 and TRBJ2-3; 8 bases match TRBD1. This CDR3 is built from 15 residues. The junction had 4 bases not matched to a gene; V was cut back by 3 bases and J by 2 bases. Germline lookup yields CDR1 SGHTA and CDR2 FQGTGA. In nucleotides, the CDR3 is TGTGCCAGCAGCTTCTCAGGGGGCTACACAGATACGCAGTATTTT. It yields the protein CASSFSGGYTDTQYF.